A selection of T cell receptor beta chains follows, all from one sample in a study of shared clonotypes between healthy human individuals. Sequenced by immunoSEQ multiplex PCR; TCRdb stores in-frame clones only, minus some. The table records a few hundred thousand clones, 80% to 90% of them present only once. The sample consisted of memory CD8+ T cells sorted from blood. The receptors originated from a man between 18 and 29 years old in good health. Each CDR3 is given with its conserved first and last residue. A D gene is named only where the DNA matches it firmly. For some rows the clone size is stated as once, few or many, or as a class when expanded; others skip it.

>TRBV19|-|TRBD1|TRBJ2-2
TGTGCCAGTAGTATTTTGGGACAGGGGGCAGCCGGGGAGCTGTTTTTT
CASSILGQGAAGELFF
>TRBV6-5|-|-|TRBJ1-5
TGTGCCAGCAGTTCAGGGTTTAATCAGCCCCAGCATTTT
CASSSGFNQPQHF
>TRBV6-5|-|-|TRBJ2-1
TGTGCCAGCAGTTTATACGAAGGCCTAGGAAATGAGCAGTTCTTC
CASSLYEGLGNEQFF
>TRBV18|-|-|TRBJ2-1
TGTGCCAGCTCACCGGAGGCAGCCTATAATGAGCAGTTCTTC
CASSPEAAYNEQFF
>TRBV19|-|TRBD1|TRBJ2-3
TGTGCCAGTAGGTACCGGGACAGCTTAAGCACAGATACGCAGTATTTT
CASRYRDSLSTDTQYF
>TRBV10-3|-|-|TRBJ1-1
TGTGCCATCAGTGAGCCCCCCCTACGAGGGGGTCAAACTGAAGCTTTCTTT
CAISEPPLRGGQTEAFF
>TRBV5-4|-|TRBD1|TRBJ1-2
TGTGCCAGCAGCGACAGGGGACAGTCAAACTATGGCTACACCTTC
CASSDRGQSNYGYTF
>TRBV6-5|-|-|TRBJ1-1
TGTGCCAGCACCATACAATACGGGAACACTGAAGCTTTCTTT
CASTIQYGNTEAFF
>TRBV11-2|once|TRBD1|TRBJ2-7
TGTGCCAGCAGCTTAGTCCAGAAACCCCCGGGACAGCCTTACGAGCAGTACTTC
CASSLVQKPPGQPYEQYF
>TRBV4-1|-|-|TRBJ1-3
TGCGCCAGCAGCCAAGACAGGGGTTCTGGAAACACCATATATTTT
CASSQDRGSGNTIYF
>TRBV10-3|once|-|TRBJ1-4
TGTGCCATCAGTGTAGCAGGGCCGCAAGAAAAACTGTTTTTT
CAISVAGPQEKLFF
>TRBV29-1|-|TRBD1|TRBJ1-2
TGCAGCGCCTGGATCATATCAGGGGGGAGCTACACCTTC
CSAWIISGGSYTF
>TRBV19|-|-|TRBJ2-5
TGTGCCAGTAGTCCTCTTGGGGGGCAAGAGACCCAGTACTTC
CASSPLGGQETQYF
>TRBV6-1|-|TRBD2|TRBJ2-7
TGTGCCAGCAGTGAACTAGCGGGGTTCTACTACGAGCAGTACTTC
CASSELAGFYYEQYF
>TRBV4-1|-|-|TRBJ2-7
TGCGCCAGCAGCCACCAATCAGGGACCACTTATCCCTACGAGCAGTACTTC
CASSHQSGTTYPYEQYF
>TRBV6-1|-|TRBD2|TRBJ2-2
TGTGCCAGCAGTGAATTTCGGCGCGTCGAGCGGGGGGGCCCCAACGGGGAGCTGTTTTTT
CASSEFRRVERGGPNGELFF
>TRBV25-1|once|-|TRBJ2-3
TGTGCCACAAACCCGGGGGAGAACACAGATACGCAGTATTTT
CATNPGENTDTQYF
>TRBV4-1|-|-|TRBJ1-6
TGCGCCAGCAGTCCGGGAGGAGAGGGGAATTCACCCCTCCACTTT
CASSPGGEGNSPLHF
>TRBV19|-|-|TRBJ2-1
TGTGCCAGTAGTATCAAGAACTCCTACAATGAGCAGTTCTTC
CASSIKNSYNEQFF
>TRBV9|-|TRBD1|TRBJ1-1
TGTGCCAGCAGCGGAAGGACAGGCATGAACACTGAAGCTTTCTTT
CASSGRTGMNTEAFF
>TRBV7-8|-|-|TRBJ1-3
TGTGCCAGCAGCCCCACCGCCGTGGCTGGAAACACCATATATTTT
CASSPTAVAGNTIYF
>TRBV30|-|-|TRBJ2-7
TGTGCCTGGAGTGCTGGTATAGGTTGGAGATGGGGGGCCCGATCCTACGAGCAGTACTTC
CAWSAGIGWRWGARSYEQYF
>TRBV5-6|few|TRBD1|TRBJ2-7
TGTGCCAGCAGCACGGGACAGGGGTCTTTACGCGAGCAGTACTTC
CASSTGQGSLREQYF
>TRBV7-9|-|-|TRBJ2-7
TGTGCCAGCAGCTTAGAGGGGATGCGGGCCTACGAGCAGTACTTC
CASSLEGMRAYEQYF
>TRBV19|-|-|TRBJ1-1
TGTGCCAGTAACAGCATGAACACTGAAGCTTTCTTT
CASNSMNTEAFF
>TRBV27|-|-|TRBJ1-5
TGTGCCAGCAGTTTATCCGACAGGCGCAATCAGCCCCAGCATTTT
CASSLSDRRNQPQHF
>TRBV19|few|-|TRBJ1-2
TGTGCCAGTAGTATTGGCAGGGAGTATGGCTACACCTTC
CASSIGREYGYTF
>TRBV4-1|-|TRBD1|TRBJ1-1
TGCGCCAGCAGTCGACAGGGGGTCTCATCTGAAGCTTTCTTT
CASSRQGVSSEAFF
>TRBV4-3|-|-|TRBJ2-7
TGCGCCAGCAGCCAAGATGGTGGCCACCCCTCCTACGAGCAGTACTTC
CASSQDGGHPSYEQYF
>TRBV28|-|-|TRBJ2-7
TGTGCCAGCAGTTTATACTCTCTCGGACCCTACGAGCAGTACTTC
CASSLYSLGPYEQYF
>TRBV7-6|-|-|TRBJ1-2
TGTGCCAGCAGCCCAGCCCCGAACTATGGCTACACCTTC
CASSPAPNYGYTF
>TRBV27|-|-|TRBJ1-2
TGTGCCAGCAGCTTGGGGGGGGCGGGAGGCTACACCTTC
CASSLGGAGGYTF
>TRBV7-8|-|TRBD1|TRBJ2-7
TGTGCCAGCAGCGTACAGGGGGGCTCCTACGAGCAGTACTTC
CASSVQGGSYEQYF